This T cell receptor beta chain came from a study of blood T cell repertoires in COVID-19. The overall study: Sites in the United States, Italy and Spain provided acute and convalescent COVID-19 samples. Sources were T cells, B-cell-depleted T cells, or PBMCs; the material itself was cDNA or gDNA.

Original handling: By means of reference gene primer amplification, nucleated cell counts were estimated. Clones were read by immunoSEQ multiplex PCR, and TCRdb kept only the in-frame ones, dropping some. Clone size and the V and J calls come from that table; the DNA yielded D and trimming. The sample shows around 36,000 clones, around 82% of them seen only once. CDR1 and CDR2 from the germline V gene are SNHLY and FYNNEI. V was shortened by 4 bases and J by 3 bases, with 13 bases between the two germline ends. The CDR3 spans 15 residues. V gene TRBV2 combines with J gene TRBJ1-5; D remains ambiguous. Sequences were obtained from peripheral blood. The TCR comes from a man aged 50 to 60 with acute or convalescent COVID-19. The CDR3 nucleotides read TGTGCCAGCAGTGCATTTCCTAATTCCAATCAGCCCCAGCATTTT. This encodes CASSAFPNSNQPQHF.